This TCR beta chain was retrieved from a study of beta chain features in type 1 diabetes. The CDR3 covers 16 residues. Germline V lookup: CDR1 SGHDN, CDR2 FVKESK. Trimming removed 4 bases at V and 4 bases at J, with 19 bases between. Of the isolated RNA, all was reverse transcribed, and so the sequenced material was expressed TCRB transcripts. Data came from immunoSEQ multiplex PCR; TCRdb stores just in-frame clones and leaves some out. The sample records hundreds of thousands of clones, about 10% being singletons. Sequencing used naive CD4+ T cells from blood. This chain joins TRBV14 and TRBJ2-5; D perhaps matches TRBD2 (6 bases). The TCR was taken from a woman between 25 and 40 years old in good health. CDR3 residues: CASSPPSRGSTETQYF. The CDR3 region has the DNA TGTGCCAGCAGCCCCCCCAGTCGGGGGAGTACAGAGACCCAGTACTTC.